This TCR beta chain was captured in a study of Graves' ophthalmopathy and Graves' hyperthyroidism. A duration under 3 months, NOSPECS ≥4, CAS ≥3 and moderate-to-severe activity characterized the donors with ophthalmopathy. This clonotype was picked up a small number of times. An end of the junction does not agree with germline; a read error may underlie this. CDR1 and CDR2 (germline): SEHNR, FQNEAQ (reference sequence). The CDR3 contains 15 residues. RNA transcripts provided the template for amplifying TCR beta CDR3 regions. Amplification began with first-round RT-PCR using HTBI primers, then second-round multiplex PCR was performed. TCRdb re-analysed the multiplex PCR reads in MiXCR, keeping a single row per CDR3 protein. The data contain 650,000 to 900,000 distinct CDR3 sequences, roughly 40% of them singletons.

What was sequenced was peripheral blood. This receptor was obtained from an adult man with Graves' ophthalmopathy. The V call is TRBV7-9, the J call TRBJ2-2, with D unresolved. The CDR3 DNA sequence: TGCGCCAGCAGCCAAGATCCGGTCGGAGTCGGGGAGCTGTTTTTT. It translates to CASSQDPVGVGELFF. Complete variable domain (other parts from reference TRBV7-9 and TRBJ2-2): DTGVSQNPRHKITKRGQNVTFRCDPISEHNRLYWYRQTLGQGPEFLTYFQNEAQLEKSRLLSDRFSAERPKGSFSTLEIQRTEQGDSAMYLCASSQDPVGVGELFFGEGSRLTVL.